This is a list of T cell receptor beta chains from one sample in a study of vaccination effects on CD4 cells after COVID-19. These receptors are not linked to any known antigen. Assay: immunoSEQ multiplex PCR; the TCRdb copy retains only in-frame clones and omits some. In the table there are tens of thousands of clones, around four fifths of which are singletons. This sample comprised CD4+ T cells from PBMCs cultured without peptide, obtained after COVID-19 vaccination. The receptors here all came from a human donor who received a COVID-19 vaccine. Both conserved end residues are part of each CDR3. Fields, in order: clone size, J gene, V gene, D gene, CDR3 DNA, CDR3 protein. D genes are given only for firm matches. Only some rows state a clone size, as once, few, many or a class for expanded clones.

>medium-sized|TRBJ1-2|TRBV14|.
TGTGCCAGCAGCCCTTTCCAGGGTACCTATGGCTACACCTTC
CASSPFQGTYGYTF
>.|TRBJ2-4|TRBV28|.
TGTGCCAGCAGTAGGGTAGCCAAAAACATTCAGTACTTC
CASSRVAKNIQYF
>.|TRBJ2-7|TRBV5-1|TRBD2
TGCGCCAGCAGCTTGGCTAGCGGGACACCCTACTACGAGCAGTACTTC
CASSLASGTPYYEQYF
>.|TRBJ2-1|TRBV6-1|TRBD1
TGTGCCAGCAGTGGTCTGAGACAGGGGGCGCGTAATGAGCAGTTCTTC
CASSGLRQGARNEQFF
>.|TRBJ2-1|TRBV7-2|.
TGTGCCAGCAGCCACCTACAGGGAGATCCCTACAATGAGCAGTTCTTC
CASSHLQGDPYNEQFF
>.|TRBJ1-2|TRBV18|TRBD1
TGTGCCAGCTCACTCGGCGGACAGGGAGGCTATGGCTACACCTTC
CASSLGGQGGYGYTF
>.|TRBJ1-6|TRBV18|TRBD1
TGTGCCAGCTCACCGGGGACAGCTAATTCACCCCTCCACTTT
CASSPGTANSPLHF
>.|TRBJ1-2|TRBV27|.
TGTGCCAGCAGTATGACAGCTAACTATGGCTACACCTTC
CASSMTANYGYTF
>.|TRBJ2-2|TRBV5-4|TRBD1
TGTGCCAGCAGCTCGCCAGGGGGCGCAGACCCCGGGGAGCTGTTTTTT
CASSSPGGADPGELFF
>.|TRBJ1-5|TRBV28|.
TGTGCCAGCGGGGGGGATAGCAATCAGCCCCAGCATTTT
CASGGDSNQPQHF
>.|TRBJ1-4|TRBV11-2|.
TGTGCCAGCAGCTTAGACAGGGCTCATGAAAAACTGTTTTTT
CASSLDRAHEKLFF
>.|TRBJ2-6|TRBV29-1|.
TGCAGCGTGTTCCGGGACTCTGGGGCCAACGTCCTGACTTTC
CSVFRDSGANVLTF
>.|TRBJ1-6|TRBV12-5|TRBD1
TGTGCTAGTGCCTTACTTACAAGGACAGGGACGTTCTCCTATAATTCACCCCTCCACTTT
CASALLTRTGTFSYNSPLHF
>once|TRBJ2-7|TRBV7-2|.
TGTGCCAGCAGCTTAGTTGGGACGGGTACTTGGTACGAGCAGTACTTC
CASSLVGTGTWYEQYF
>.|TRBJ1-5|TRBV7-8|.
TGTGCCAGCAGCTTCGGGAGCAATCAGCCCCAGCATTTT
CASSFGSNQPQHF
>.|TRBJ2-4|TRBV5-5|TRBD2
TGTGCCAGCAGCTTGGCTCTTCGCGGGAGGGGTGACATTCAGTACTTC
CASSLALRGRGDIQYF
>.|TRBJ1-2|TRBV18|.
TGTGCCAGCTCACCAGGTGGAGGGAACCTAGCTAACTATGGCTACACCTTC
CASSPGGGNLANYGYTF
>.|TRBJ1-2|TRBV28|.
TGTGCCAGCACCCTCCCCGGGTCCTATGGCTACACCTTC
CASTLPGSYGYTF
>.|TRBJ1-5|TRBV2|.
TGTGCCAGCAGTGTGGAAGGGTCTTCGGGCAATCAGCCCCAGCATTTT
CASSVEGSSGNQPQHF
>.|TRBJ1-1|TRBV29-1|.
TGCAGCGTTGTACAGGGGAACACTGAAGCTTTCTTT
CSVVQGNTEAFF
>.|TRBJ1-1|TRBV6-2/TRBV6-3|.
TGTGCCAGCAGTTTCCGGGGACTTATGAACACTGAAGCTTTCTTT
CASSFRGLMNTEAFF
>.|TRBJ2-7|TRBV27|.
TGTGCCAGCAGTTTAACGGTAGGGCCTCACCCGTACGTGCAGTACTTC
CASSLTVGPHPYVQYF
>.|TRBJ1-2|TRBV6-5|.
TGTGCCAGCAGCGTACAACTACAGGGCTATGGCTACACCTTC
CASSVQLQGYGYTF
>.|TRBJ2-7|TRBV5-1|TRBD2
TGCGCCAGCAGCTTGGTACTAGCGGGAACCTACGAGCAGTACTTC
CASSLVLAGTYEQYF
>.|TRBJ1-2|TRBV5-4|.
TGTGCCAGCAGCTTGGGTTCGAGGGTTACGAGCTACACCTTC
CASSLGSRVTSYTF
>.|TRBJ1-2|TRBV6-6|.
TGTGCCAGCAGCCCTCCCGGGGGCGGCTACACCTTC
CASSPPGGGYTF
>.|TRBJ2-3|TRBV6-2/TRBV6-3|.
TGTGCCAGCAGTTTTGACGCGCCCACTACGCAGTATTTT
CASSFDAPTTQYF
>once|TRBJ2-7|TRBV19|.
TGTGCCAGTAGCCGGGACATGGCCTACGAGCAGTACTTC
CASSRDMAYEQYF
>.|TRBJ1-3|TRBV7-2|.
TGTGCCAGCAAGGTTTTCTCTGGAAACACCATATATTTT
CASKVFSGNTIYF
>.|TRBJ1-1|TRBV5-8|TRBD1
TGTGCCAGCAGCGCGGGACAGGGGGCGGGCTTTTTT
CASSAGQGAGFF
>.|TRBJ1-5|TRBV12-5|.
TGTGCTAGTGGAGAAACAGGGATTCAGCCCCAGCATTTT
CASGETGIQPQHF
>.|TRBJ1-1|TRBV19|TRBD1
TGTGCCAGTAGTATAAGGACAGGGGGCACTGAAGCTTTCTTT
CASSIRTGGTEAFF
>.|TRBJ1-2|TRBV5-4|TRBD1
TGTGCCAGCAGCTCGACAGGGGGCGCCGGTGGCTACACCTTC
CASSSTGGAGGYTF
>.|TRBJ1-1|TRBV19|.
TGTGCCAGTAAGGAGGGAGGGAATTCTGAAGCTTTCTTT
CASKEGGNSEAFF
>.|TRBJ2-7|TRBV6-1|.
TGTGCCAGCAGTGATCAGGGAACCAGCTACGAGCAGTACTTC
CASSDQGTSYEQYF
>few|TRBJ1-5|TRBV20-1|.
TGCAGTGCTAGTGGGGGTCCGGGGTCAGAGCCCCAGCATTTT
CSASGGPGSEPQHF
>.|TRBJ2-1|TRBV7-2|TRBD2
TGTGCCAGCAGCCCGGGAGGGCTAGCCTCGAATGAGCAGTTCTTC
CASSPGGLASNEQFF
>.|TRBJ1-1|TRBV30|.
TGTGCCTGGTATTCGGATAGGGCGAACACTGAAGCTTTCTTT
CAWYSDRANTEAFF
>.|TRBJ2-4|TRBV6-6|TRBD1
TGTGCCAGCAGACCCGGGACAGGCCAACCCAAAAACATTCAGTACTTC
CASRPGTGQPKNIQYF
>.|TRBJ1-2|TRBV6-5|TRBD1
TGTGCCAGCAGGCCGGGACAGAACTATGGCTACACCTTC
CASRPGQNYGYTF
>once|TRBJ2-2|TRBV9|.
TGTGCCAGCAGCGTAGGAGGGACGGTTAACACCGGGGAGCTGTTTTTT
CASSVGGTVNTGELFF
>.|TRBJ1-2|TRBV19|TRBD1
TGTGCCAGTCAACAAAACAGGGGGCTGATCTATGGCTACACCTTC
CASQQNRGLIYGYTF
>.|TRBJ2-2|TRBV18|.
TGTGCCAGCCCCCCCTATGGGGCCACCGGGGAGCTGTTTTTT
CASPPYGATGELFF
>.|TRBJ1-5|TRBV4-1|.
TGCGCCAGCAGCCCACAGCATCTCAGCAATCAGCCCCAGCATTTT
CASSPQHLSNQPQHF
>.|TRBJ1-3|TRBV5-5|.
TGTGCCAGCAGCTTTGGGGATACGCGAGGAAACACCATATATTTT
CASSFGDTRGNTIYF
>.|TRBJ1-6|TRBV6-2/TRBV6-3|.
TGTGCCAGCAGTCTCTTCGGACTGGAATCACCCCTCCACTTT
CASSLFGLESPLHF
>.|TRBJ1-6|TRBV28|TRBD1
TGTGCCAGCAGTTCCTCAGGGGGCTTCTCCTATAATTCACCCCTCCACTTT
CASSSSGGFSYNSPLHF
>.|TRBJ2-1|TRBV6-2/TRBV6-3|TRBD2
TGTGCCAGCAGTTCCCGAGGGACTAGCGGGGGGGGCTCCTACAATGAGCAGTTCTTC
CASSSRGTSGGGSYNEQFF
>.|TRBJ2-7|TRBV28|.
TGTGCCAGCAGGGGGGACCCCTACGAGCAGTACTTC
CASRGDPYEQYF
>.|TRBJ1-6|TRBV5-4|.
TGTGCCAGCAGCTTGGAGGCAGGGCAGGGTTCACCCCTCCACTTT
CASSLEAGQGSPLHF
>once|TRBJ2-4|TRBV16|.
TGTGCCAGCAGCCAAGGGGAGAAAAGGGCCAAAAACATTCAGTACTTC
CASSQGEKRAKNIQYF
>.|TRBJ1-6|TRBV18|.
TGTGCCAGCTCTACCTACAGGAGTAATTCACCCCTCCACTTT
CASSTYRSNSPLHF